This entry lists 3 T cell receptor beta chains sequenced from one sample in a study of blood T cells in healthy people across ages. The second PCR ran about 6 to 12 cycles with a sample-barcoded 5' primer and J-beta primers. TCRdb recomputed calls from the 5' RACE reads with MiXCR, one row per CDR3 protein. In the table there are 710,000 or so distinct CDR3 sequences, roughly 20% of which are singletons. Sequenced: blood. Source of these receptors: a man between 65 and 85 years old in good health.

The genes are TRBV4-1 and TRBJ2-5; D is perhaps TRBD2 (6 bases). The germline gives CDR1 MGHRA, CDR2 YSYEKL. With 3 bases removed from V and 5 bases from J, the gap between germline ends came to 25 bases. CDR3 size: 18 residues. CDR3 residues: CASSHAKLGTVQRETQYF. The CDR3 region has the DNA TGCGCCAGCAGCCACGCCAAACTAGGGACTGTACAACGGGAGACCCAGTACTTC.

This clonotype has a count of ten or more. This chain uses TRBV5-1 with TRBJ2-3; no definite D call. The CDR3 is made up of 12 amino acids. Trimming removed 0 bases at V and 8 bases at J, with 7 bases between. Germline CDR1 is SGHRS and CDR2 is YFSETQ. CDR3 bases: TGCGCCAGCAGCTTGGACAACCTTACGCAGTATTTT. Protein: CASSLDNLTQYF.

This clonotype appeared a few times. The chain combines TRBV7-2 with TRBJ2-3; D uncertain. The V gene's germline CDR1 is SGHTA and CDR2 FQGNSA. V was pared by 5 bases and J by 0 bases, with 12 bases between. The CDR3 spans 15 residues. The CDR3 sequence: CASSRSLVSTDTQYF. The CDR3, as DNA: TGTGCCAGCAGCCGTAGTTTGGTTAGCACAGATACGCAGTATTTT.